The 19 T cell receptor beta chains reported below all come from one sample, sequenced in a study of response to subunit inactivated influenza vaccine. TCRdb re-derived calls from the RT-PCR reads in MiXCR, one entry per CDR3 protein. The sample records hundreds of thousands of distinct CDR3 sequences, roughly 27% being singletons. Material: CD4+ T cells sorted from PBMCs, obtained 5 to 6 days after vaccination. These receptors came from a man between 50 and 59 years old who received an inactivated influenza vaccine.

The gene calls are TRBV12-3 or TRBV12-4 and TRBJ2-7, with TRBD2 identical over 9 bases. The CDR3 contains 14 residues. J gave up 1 base and V 5 bases, and 3 bases lay outside the gene matches. CDR3 in amino acids: CASSRREGSYEQYF. CDR3 nucleotide sequence: TGTGCCAGCAGTAGGCGGGAGGGGTCCTACGAGCAGTACTTC.

In this sample, this clonotype turned up many times. This rearrangement joins TRBV6-2 or TRBV6-3 to TRBJ2-7; a possible D gene is TRBD2 (5 bases). Germline V gene data show CDR1 as MNHEY and CDR2 as SVGEGT. V was pared by 7 bases and J by 9 bases, with 16 bases between. This CDR3 contains 12 residues. This chain's CDR3 is CASTRDVRRQYF. DNA for the CDR3: TGTGCCAGCACCCGGGATGTTCGTCGGCAGTACTTC.

Points on this clonotype: The junction departs from the called germline gene at one end, perhaps through a read error. The chain recombines TRBV20-1 with TRBJ2-7; 9 bases map to TRBD2. Germline V gene lookup returns CDR1 DFQATT and CDR2 SNEGSKA (reference sequence). There are 16 residues in the CDR3. The CDR3 loop is CCARVGTSSSALEQYF. CDR3 bases: TGCTGTGCTAGAGTGGGGACTAGCTCGTCAGCCCTCGAGCAGTACTTC.

The V and J genes are TRBV20-1 and TRBJ1-2; D gene uncertain. CDR3 size: 14 residues. The germline gives CDR1 DFQATT, CDR2 SNEGSKA (reference sequence). Between the trimmed V and J ends, which lost 4 bases and 8 bases, there was a span of 20 bases. CDR3 in amino acids: CSAIRTSLYEGYTF. CDR3 in DNA: TGCAGTGCTATCCGGACGAGTCTTTATGAAGGCTACACCTTC.

V gene TRBV6-1 combines with J gene TRBJ2-5; the D is unclear. The CDR3 contains 16 residues. V was shortened by 7 bases and J by 0 bases, with 18 bases between the two germline ends. From germline, CDR1 is MNHNS and CDR2 SASEGT. CDR3 nucleotide sequence: TGTGCCAGCACCAACCTACCCGAAACTTACCAAGAGACCCAGTACTTC. It translates to CASTNLPETYQETQYF.

The chain carries TRBV24-1 and TRBJ2-3, with D possibly matching TRBD1 (6 bases). V was clipped by 7 bases and J by 1 base, with 11 bases between them. Germline V CDR1 and CDR2: KGHDR, SFDVKD. This CDR3 has 14 residues. The CDR3, as DNA: TGTGCCACCAGACCGGGACACCGCACAGATACGCAGTATTTT. It encodes CATRPGHRTDTQYF.

The CDR3 reads CASSPGGNGKNIQYF. The CDR3 bases are TGTGCCAGCAGTCCAGGAGGGAATGGCAAAAACATTCAGTACTTC. The chain couples TRBV7-8 to TRBJ2-4; a weak D match, TRBD2 (6 bases). The CDR3 covers 15 residues. Germline CDR1 reads SGHVS; CDR2 reads FQNEAQ. V lost 6 bases to trimming and J lost 3 bases, with 15 bases between them.

The chain joins TRBV28 to TRBJ2-1; TRBD2 might be the D (6 bases). The CDR3 runs to 15 residues. From germline, CDR1 is MDHEN and CDR2 SYDVKM. V dropped 2 bases and J dropped 8 bases, with 16 bases sitting between them. CDR3 DNA: TGTGCCAGCAGTTTAGGGCAACTAGCTTTCCATGAGCAGTTCTTC. Residues: CASSLGQLAFHEQFF.

V is TRBV18 and J is TRBJ2-1, with TRBD2 as a possible D gene (5 bases). Germline CDR1 and CDR2: KGHSH and LQKENI. The V end lost 2 bases, the J end lost 7 bases, and 15 bases lay between the germline ends. This CDR3 has 15 residues. CDR3 bases: TGTGCCAGCTCACCATCGGGGTCCGACGCGAATGAGCAGTTCTTC. This sequence encodes CASSPSGSDANEQFF.

This clonotype was seen only a few times. The V call is TRBV20-1, the J call TRBJ2-7; D is unresolved. Germline CDR1 DFQATT, CDR2 SNEGSKA (reference sequence). The ends were cut back, 3 bases at V and 4 bases at J, with 10 bases in the middle. The CDR3 extends over 12 amino acids. This CDR3 reads CSASDGEYEQYF. CDR3 DNA: TGCAGTGCTAGTGACGGAGAATACGAGCAGTACTTC.

The J gene is TRBJ2-5, the V gene TRBV20-1, with 9 bases identical to TRBD2. V was pared by 6 bases and J by 3 bases, with 8 bases of the junction left unmatched. Germline CDR1 and CDR2: DFQATT and SNEGSKA (reference sequence). This CDR3 spans 14 amino acids. CDR3 in amino acids: CSADGASGKETQYF. CDR3 nucleotides: TGCAGTGCCGACGGGGCTAGCGGGAAAGAGACCCAGTACTTC.

This clonotype was detected only a few times. The J gene is TRBJ2-5, the V gene TRBV5-1; D is uncertain. There are 15 residues in the CDR3. The V and J ends lost 8 bases and 4 bases respectively, with 21 bases between them. The germline gives CDR1 SGHRS, CDR2 YFSETQ. Here the CDR3 reads CASSQLGTQRETQYF. DNA for the CDR3: TGCGCCAGTTCTCAGCTGGGAACCCAACGAGAGACCCAGTACTTC.

In DNA, the CDR3 is TGTGCCAGCAGTTTGGACCAGGGCTATAATTCACCCCTCCACTTT. This encodes CASSLDQGYNSPLHF. The rearrangement links TRBV12-3 or TRBV12-4 to TRBJ1-6, with a possible D match to TRBD1 (5 bases). Between the trimmed V and J ends, which lost 3 bases and 3 bases, there was a span of 9 bases. This CDR3 comprises 15 residues.

The rearrangement links TRBV7-2 to TRBJ2-1; a possible D gene is TRBD2 (6 bases). The germline gives CDR1 SGHTA, CDR2 FQGNSA. With 5 bases removed from V and 4 bases from J, the gap between germline ends came to 15 bases. This CDR3 is 15 amino acids long. This CDR3 is CASSRLGGPYNEQFF. As DNA, the CDR3 is TGTGCCAGCAGCCGGTTGGGGGGACCTTACAATGAGCAGTTCTTC. Together with reference TRBV7-2 and TRBJ2-1, the CDR3 gives the full variable domain: GAGVSQSPSNKVTEKGKDVELRCDPISGHTALYWYRQSLGQGLEFLIYFQGNSAPDKSGLPSDRFSAERTGGSVSTLTIQRTQQEDSAVYLCASSRLGGPYNEQFFGPGTRLTVL.

Regarding this clonotype: This may be a read error: a much more frequent sequence differs by one nucleotide. CDR3 in amino acids: CSAITGLPDRTDTQYF. The CDR3 DNA follows: TGCAGTGCGATCACGGGACTCCCGGACCGTACAGATACGCAGTATTTT. The chain links TRBV20-1 to TRBJ2-3; tentative D call: TRBD2 (6 bases). The CDR3 has 16 residues. Germline-derived CDR1 and CDR2 are DFQATT and SNEGSKA (reference sequence). V gave up 6 bases and J gave up 3 bases, with 22 bases separating them.

This clonotype appeared a few times. The V gene is TRBV14, the J gene TRBJ2-3, with no clear D. The CDR3 loop spans 13 amino acids. Germline V CDR1 and CDR2: SGHDN, FVKESK. V lost 5 bases and J 3 bases, leaving 9 bases between the germline ends. CDR3 nucleotides: TGTGCCAGCAGCAGTTACGCAACAGATACGCAGTATTTT. Its translation is CASSSYATDTQYF.

The rearrangement links TRBV14 to TRBJ1-6, with 9 bases fitting TRBD1. Looked up from germline, CDR1 is SGHDN and CDR2 is FVKESK. Trimming cost V 4 bases and J 9 bases; bases outside gene matches: 7. This CDR3 region has 15 residues. CDR3 DNA: TGTGCCAGCAGCCCAACCGGGACAGGGACTTCACCCCTCCACTTT. Its translation: CASSPTGTGTSPLHF.

Only a few counts were recorded for this clonotype. The chain carries TRBV20-1 and TRBJ2-7; D is possibly TRBD1 (5 bases). The V end was cut by 6 bases, the J end by 2 bases, with 17 bases between. Germline V gene lookup returns CDR1 DFQATT and CDR2 SNEGSKA (reference sequence). There are 14 residues in the CDR3. Written as DNA, the CDR3 is TGCAGTGCCCCCGAAACAGGCCGACCCTACGAGCAGTACTTC. Its protein product is CSAPETGRPYEQYF.

This clonotype was seen only a few times. The chain combines TRBV4-3 with TRBJ2-2; D uncertain. This CDR3 has 15 residues. CDR1 LGHNA and CDR2 YSLEER come from the germline V gene. Trimming removed 4 bases from V and 0 bases from J, with 9 bases in between. In DNA form, the CDR3 reads TGCGCCAGCAGCCTAAGCCTGGCGAACACCGGGGAGCTGTTTTTT. This gives the protein CASSLSLANTGELFF.